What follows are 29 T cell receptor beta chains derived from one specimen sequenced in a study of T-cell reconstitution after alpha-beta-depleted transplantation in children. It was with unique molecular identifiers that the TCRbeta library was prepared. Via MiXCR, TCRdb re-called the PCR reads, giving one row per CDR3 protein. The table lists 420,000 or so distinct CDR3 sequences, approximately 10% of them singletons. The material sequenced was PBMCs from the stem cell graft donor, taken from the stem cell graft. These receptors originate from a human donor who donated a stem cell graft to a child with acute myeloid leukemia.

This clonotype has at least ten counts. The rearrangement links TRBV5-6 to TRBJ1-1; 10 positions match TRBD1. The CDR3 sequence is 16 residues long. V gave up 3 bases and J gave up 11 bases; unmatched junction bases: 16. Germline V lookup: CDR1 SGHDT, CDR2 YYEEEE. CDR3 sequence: CASSSSGTGARGWAFF. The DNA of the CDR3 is TGTGCCAGCAGCTCGTCCGGGACAGGGGCCCGAGGCTGGGCTTTCTTT.

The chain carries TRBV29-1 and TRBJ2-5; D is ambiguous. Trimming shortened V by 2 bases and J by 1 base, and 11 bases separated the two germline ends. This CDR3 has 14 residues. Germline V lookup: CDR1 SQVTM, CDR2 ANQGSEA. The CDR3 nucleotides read TGCAGCGTTGAAATAGGAGAGCTCCAAGAGACCCAGTACTTC. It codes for CSVEIGELQETQYF.

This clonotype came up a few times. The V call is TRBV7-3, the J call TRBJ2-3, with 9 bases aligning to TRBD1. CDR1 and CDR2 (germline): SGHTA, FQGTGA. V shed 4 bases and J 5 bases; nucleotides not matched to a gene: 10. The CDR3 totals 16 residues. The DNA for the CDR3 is TGTGCCAGCAGCTCCCAGACAGGGGGATTAGGAGATACGCAGTATTTT. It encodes CASSSQTGGLGDTQYF.

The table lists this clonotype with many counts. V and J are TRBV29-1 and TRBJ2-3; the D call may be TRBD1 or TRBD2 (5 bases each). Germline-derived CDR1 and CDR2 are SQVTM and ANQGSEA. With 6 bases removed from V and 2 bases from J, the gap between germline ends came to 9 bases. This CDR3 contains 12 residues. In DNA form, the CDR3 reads TGCAGCGTGGGGGAACACACAGATACGCAGTATTTT. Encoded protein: CSVGEHTDTQYF.

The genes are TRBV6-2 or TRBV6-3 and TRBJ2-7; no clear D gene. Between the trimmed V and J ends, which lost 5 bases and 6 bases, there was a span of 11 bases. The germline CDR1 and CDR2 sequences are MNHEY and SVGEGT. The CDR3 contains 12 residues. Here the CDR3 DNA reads TGTGCCAGCAGTACAGACACCCGCGAGCAGTACTTC. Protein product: CASSTDTREQYF.

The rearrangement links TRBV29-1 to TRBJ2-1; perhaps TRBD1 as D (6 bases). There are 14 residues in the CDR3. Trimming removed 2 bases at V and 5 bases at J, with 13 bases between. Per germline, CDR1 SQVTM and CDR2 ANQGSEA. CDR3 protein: CSVERGGQNNEQFF. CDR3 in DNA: TGCAGCGTTGAACGTGGGGGCCAAAACAATGAGCAGTTCTTC.

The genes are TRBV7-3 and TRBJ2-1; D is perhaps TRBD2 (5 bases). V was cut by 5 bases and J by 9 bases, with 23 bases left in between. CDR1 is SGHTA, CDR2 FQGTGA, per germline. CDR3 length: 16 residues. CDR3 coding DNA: TGTGCCAGCAGCAAGGCGGGTTTACAAGGTGAGGGTGAGCAGTTCTTC. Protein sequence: CASSKAGLQGEGEQFF.

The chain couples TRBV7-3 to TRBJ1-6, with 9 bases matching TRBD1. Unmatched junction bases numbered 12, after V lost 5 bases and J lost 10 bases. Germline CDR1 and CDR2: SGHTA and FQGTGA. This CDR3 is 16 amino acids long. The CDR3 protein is CASSPARDRDMSPLHF. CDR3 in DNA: TGTGCCAGCAGCCCTGCTCGGGACAGGGATATGTCACCCCTCCACTTT.

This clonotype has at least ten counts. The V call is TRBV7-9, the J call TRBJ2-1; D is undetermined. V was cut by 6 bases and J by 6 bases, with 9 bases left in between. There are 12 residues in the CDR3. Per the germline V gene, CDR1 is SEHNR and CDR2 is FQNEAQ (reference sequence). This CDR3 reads CASRKSPNEQFF. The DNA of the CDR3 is TGTGCCAGCAGAAAATCTCCCAATGAGCAGTTCTTC.

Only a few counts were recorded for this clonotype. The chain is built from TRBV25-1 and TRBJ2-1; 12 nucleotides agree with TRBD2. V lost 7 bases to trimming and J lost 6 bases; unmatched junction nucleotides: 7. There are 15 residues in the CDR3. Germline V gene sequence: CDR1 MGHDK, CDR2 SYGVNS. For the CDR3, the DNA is TGTGCCAGCACCGGTAGGACTAGCGGGGCCAATGAGCAGTTCTTC. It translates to CASTGRTSGANEQFF. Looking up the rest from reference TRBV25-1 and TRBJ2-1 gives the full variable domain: EADIYQTPRYLVIGTGKKITLECSQTMGHDKMYWYQQDPGMELHLIHYSYGVNSTEKGDLSSESTVSRIRTEHFPLTLESARPSHTSQYLCASTGRTSGANEQFFGPGTRLTVL.

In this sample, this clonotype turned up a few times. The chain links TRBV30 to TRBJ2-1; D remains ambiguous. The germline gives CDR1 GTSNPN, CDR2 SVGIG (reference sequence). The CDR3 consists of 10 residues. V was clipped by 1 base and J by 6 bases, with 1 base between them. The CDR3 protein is CAWSANEQFF. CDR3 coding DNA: TGTGCCTGGAGTGCCAATGAGCAGTTCTTC.

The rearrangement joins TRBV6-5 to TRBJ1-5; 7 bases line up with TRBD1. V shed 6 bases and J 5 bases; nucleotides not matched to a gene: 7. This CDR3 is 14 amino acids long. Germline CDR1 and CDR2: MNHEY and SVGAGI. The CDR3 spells CASRTGTADQPQHF. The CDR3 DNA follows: TGTGCCAGCAGAACCGGGACAGCTGATCAGCCCCAGCATTTT.

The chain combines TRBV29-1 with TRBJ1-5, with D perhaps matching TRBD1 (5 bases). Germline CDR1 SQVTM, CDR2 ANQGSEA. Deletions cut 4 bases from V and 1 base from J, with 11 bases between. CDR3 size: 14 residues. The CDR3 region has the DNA TGCAGCGTTGCATTGCGGGACAGCAATCAGCCCCAGCATTTT. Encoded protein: CSVALRDSNQPQHF. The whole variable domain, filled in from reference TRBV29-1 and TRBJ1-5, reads SAVISQKPSRDICQRGTSLTIQCQVDSQVTMMFWYRQQPGQSLTLIATANQGSEATYESGFVIDKFPISRPNLTFSTLTVSNMSPEDSSIYLCSVALRDSNQPQHFGDGTRLSIL.

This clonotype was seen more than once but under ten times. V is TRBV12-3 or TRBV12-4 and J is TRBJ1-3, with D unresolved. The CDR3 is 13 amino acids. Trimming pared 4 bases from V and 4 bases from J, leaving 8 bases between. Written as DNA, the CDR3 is TGTGCCAGCAGTTGGAGCTTAGGAAACACCATATATTTT. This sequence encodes CASSWSLGNTIYF.

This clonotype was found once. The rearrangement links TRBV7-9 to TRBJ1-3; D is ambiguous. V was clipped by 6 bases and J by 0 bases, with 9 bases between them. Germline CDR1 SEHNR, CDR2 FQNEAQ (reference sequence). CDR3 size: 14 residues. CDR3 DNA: TGTGCCAGCAGTAGGGTCAGCTCTGGAAACACCATATATTTT. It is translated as CASSRVSSGNTIYF.

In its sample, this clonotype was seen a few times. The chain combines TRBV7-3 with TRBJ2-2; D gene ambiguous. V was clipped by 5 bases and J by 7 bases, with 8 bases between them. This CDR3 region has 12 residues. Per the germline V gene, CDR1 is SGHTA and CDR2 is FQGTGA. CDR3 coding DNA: TGTGCCAGCAGCAGAAGCAGCGGGGAGCTGTTTTTT. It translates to CASSRSSGELFF.

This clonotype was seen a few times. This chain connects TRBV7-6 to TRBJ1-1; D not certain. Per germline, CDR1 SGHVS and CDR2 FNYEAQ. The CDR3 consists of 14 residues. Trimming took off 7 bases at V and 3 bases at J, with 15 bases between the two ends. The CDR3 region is CASKVLGLDTEAFF. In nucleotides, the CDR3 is TGTGCCAGCAAAGTTCTCGGGTTGGACACTGAAGCTTTCTTT.

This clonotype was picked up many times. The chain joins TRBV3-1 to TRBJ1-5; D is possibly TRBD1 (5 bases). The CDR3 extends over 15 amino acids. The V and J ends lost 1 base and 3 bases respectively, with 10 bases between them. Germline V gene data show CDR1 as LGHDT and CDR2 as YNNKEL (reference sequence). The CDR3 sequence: CASSQAQGNNQPQHF. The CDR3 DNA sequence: TGTGCCAGCAGCCAAGCCCAGGGTAACAATCAGCCCCAGCATTTT. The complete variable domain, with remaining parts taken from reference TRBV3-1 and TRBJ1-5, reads DTAVSQTPKYLVTQMGNDKSIKCEQNLGHDTMYWYKQDSKKFLKIMFSYNNKELIINETVPNRFSPKSPDKAHLNLHINSLELGDSAVYFCASSQAQGNNQPQHFGDGTRLSIL.

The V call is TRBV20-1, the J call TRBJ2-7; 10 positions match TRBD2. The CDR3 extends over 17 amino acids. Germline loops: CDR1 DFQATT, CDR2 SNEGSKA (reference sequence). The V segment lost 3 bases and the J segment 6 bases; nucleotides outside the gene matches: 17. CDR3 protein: CSASLLASGSRSGEQYF. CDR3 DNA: TGCAGTGCTAGTCTTCTGGCTAGCGGGAGCCGTTCGGGCGAGCAGTACTTC.

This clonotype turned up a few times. The CDR3 nucleotides read TGTGCCATCAGTCGACAGCCTGGCGGGGCCAACGTCCTGACTTTC. Translation gives CAISRQPGGANVLTF. The chain is built from TRBV10-3 and TRBJ2-6; maybe TRBD1 (5 bases). Between the trimmed V and J ends, which lost 5 bases and 4 bases, there was a span of 12 bases. In germline, CDR1 is ENHRY, CDR2 SYGVKD. This CDR3 spans 15 amino acids.

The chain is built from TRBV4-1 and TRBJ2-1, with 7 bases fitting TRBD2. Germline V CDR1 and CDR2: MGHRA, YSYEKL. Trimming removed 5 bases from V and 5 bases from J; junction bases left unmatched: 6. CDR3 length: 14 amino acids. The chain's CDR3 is CASSVRGSDNEQFF. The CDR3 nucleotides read TGCGCCAGCAGCGTGCGCGGGAGTGACAATGAGCAGTTCTTC.

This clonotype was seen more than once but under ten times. CDR3 nucleotides: TGTGCCAGCAGCTTAGAGGTACTAGCGGACGAGCAGTACTTC. Translating it yields CASSLEVLADEQYF. This chain uses TRBV7-2 with TRBJ2-7; 8 positions match TRBD2. Germline CDR1 reads SGHTA; CDR2 reads FQGNSA. This CDR3 is 14 amino acids long. J lost 5 bases, V lost 1 base, and 4 bases had no gene match.

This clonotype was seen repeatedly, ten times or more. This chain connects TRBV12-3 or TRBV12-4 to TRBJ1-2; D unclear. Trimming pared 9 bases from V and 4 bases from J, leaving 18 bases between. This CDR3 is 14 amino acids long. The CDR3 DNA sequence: TGTGCCAGGTACCTCGGACGGGAAACCTATGGCTACACCTTC. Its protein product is CARYLGRETYGYTF.

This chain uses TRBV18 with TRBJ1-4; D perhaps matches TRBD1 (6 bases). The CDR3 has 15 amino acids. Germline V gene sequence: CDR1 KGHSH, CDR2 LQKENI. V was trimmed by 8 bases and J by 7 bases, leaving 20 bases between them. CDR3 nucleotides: TGTGCCAGCGGAACATCACAGGGAGTGGGTGAAAAACTGTTTTTT. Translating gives CASGTSQGVGEKLFF.

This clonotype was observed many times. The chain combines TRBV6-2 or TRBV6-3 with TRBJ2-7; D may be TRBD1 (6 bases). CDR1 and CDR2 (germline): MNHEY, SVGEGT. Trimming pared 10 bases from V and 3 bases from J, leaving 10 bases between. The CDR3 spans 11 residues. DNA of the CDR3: TGTGCCACCAGGGGAAGCTACGAGCAGTACGTC. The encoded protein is CATRGSYEQYV.

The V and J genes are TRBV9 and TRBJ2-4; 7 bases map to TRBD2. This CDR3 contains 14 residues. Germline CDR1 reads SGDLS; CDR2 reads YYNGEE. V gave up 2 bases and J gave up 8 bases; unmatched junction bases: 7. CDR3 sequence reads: CASSVRPGRDIQYF. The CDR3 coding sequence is TGTGCCAGCAGCGTGAGGCCAGGGAGGGACATTCAGTACTTC.

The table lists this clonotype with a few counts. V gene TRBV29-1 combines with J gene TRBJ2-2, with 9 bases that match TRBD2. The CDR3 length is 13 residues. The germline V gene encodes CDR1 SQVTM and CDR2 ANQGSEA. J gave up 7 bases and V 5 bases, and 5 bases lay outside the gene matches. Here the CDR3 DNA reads TGCAGCGTTCCGCGGGAGGGGGGCGGGGAGCTGTTTTTT. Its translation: CSVPREGGGELFF.

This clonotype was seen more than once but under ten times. The chain's CDR3 is CASSEGEGNIQYF. DNA of the CDR3: TGTGCCAGCAGCGAGGGGGAAGGGAACATTCAGTACTTC. The gene calls are TRBV7-3 and TRBJ2-4, with D tentatively TRBD1 (6 bases). Trimming pared 5 bases from V and 7 bases from J, leaving 12 bases between. This CDR3 is built from 13 residues. Germline-derived CDR1 and CDR2 are SGHTA and FQGTGA.

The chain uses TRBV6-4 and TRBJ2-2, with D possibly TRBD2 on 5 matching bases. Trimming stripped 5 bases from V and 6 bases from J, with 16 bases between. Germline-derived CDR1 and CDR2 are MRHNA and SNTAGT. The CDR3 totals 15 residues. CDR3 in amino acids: CASSTGIDKSGELFF. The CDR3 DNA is TGTGCCAGCAGTACCGGGATCGATAAATCCGGGGAGCTGTTTTTT.